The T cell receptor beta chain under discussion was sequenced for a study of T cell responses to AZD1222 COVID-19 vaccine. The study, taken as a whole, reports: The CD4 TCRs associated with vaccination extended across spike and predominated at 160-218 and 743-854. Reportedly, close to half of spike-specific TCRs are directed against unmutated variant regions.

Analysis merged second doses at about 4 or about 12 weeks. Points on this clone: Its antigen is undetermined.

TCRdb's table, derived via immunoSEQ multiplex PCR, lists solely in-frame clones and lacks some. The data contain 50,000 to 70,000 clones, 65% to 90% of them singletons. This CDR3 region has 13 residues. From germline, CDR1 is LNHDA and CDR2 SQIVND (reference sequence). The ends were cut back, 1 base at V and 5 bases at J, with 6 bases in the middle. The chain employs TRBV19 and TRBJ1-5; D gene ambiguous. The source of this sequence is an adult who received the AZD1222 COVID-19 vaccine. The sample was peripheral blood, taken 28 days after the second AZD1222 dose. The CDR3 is CASSIGNDQPQHF. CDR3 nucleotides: TGTGCCAGTAGTATAGGTAATGATCAGCCCCAGCATTTT. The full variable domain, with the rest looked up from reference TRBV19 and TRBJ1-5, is DGGITQSPKYLFRKEGQNVTLSCEQNLNHDAMYWYRQDPGQGLRLIYYSQIVNDFQKGDIAEGYSVSREKKESFPLTVTSAQKNPTAFYLCASSIGNDQPQHFGDGTRLSIL.